The 22 T cell receptor beta chains listed next were all sequenced from one sample in a study of T-cell memory formation after mild COVID-19. TCRdb recomputed calls from the 5' RACE reads with MiXCR, one row per CDR3 protein. The profile covers 260,000 or so distinct CDR3 sequences, with approximately 15% appearing a single time and 22% taken by the ten largest. Sequencing input: PBMCs or a T cell subset sorted from them (not recorded which). The receptor set was obtained from a man younger than 35 who had mild COVID-19 (a few samples of this study predate the infection). Cell type and time point are not known.

This clonotype came up a few times. CDR3 in DNA: TGTGCCAGCAGTCCTCGATTCGGACGGAGCACAGATACGCAGTATTTT. Its translation: CASSPRFGRSTDTQYF. The chain joins TRBV12-3 or TRBV12-4 to TRBJ2-3; D unresolved. This CDR3 comprises 16 residues. Trimming removed 5 bases from V and 0 bases from J, with 15 bases in between.

There are a few counts of this clonotype. The rearrangement uses TRBV7-7 and TRBJ2-3; unclear D gene. The germline gives CDR1 SSHAT, CDR2 FNYEAQ (reference sequence). This CDR3 comprises 14 residues. Between the trimmed V and J ends, which lost 5 bases and 1 base, there was a span of 10 bases. Here the CDR3 DNA reads TGTGCCAGCAGCCTACGGACCGGCACAGATACGCAGTATTTT. Translated, it gives CASSLRTGTDTQYF.

The chain combines TRBV7-2 with TRBJ2-1, with 8 bases matching TRBD1. V was pared by 3 bases and J by 6 bases, with 10 bases of the junction left unmatched. The CDR3 runs 16 residues. CDR1 is SGHTA, CDR2 FQGNSA, per germline. CDR3 loop: CASSLWVGTGSNEQFF. CDR3 in DNA: TGTGCCAGCAGCTTGTGGGTTGGGACAGGCTCCAATGAGCAGTTCTTC.

Here the CDR3 reads CASSVVDKITGYTF. The CDR3 region has the DNA TGTGCCAGCAGCGTAGTGGACAAGATTACTGGCTACACCTTC. The rearrangement joins TRBV9 to TRBJ1-2, with D possibly TRBD1 on 5 matching bases. Trimming left V 0 bases short and J 7 bases short, with 13 bases between. The CDR3 spans 14 residues. From germline, CDR1 is SGDLS and CDR2 YYNGEE. Variable domain in full (rest from reference TRBV9 and TRBJ1-2): DSGVTQTPKHLITATGQRVTLRCSPRSGDLSVYWYQQSLDQGLQFLIQYYNGEERAKGNILERFSAQQFPDLHSELNLSSLELGDSALYFCASSVVDKITGYTFGSGTRLTVV.

In its sample, this clonotype was seen many times. The chain recombines TRBV7-2 with TRBJ2-5; possible D gene TRBD2, 7 bases. The V end was cut by 5 bases, the J end by 5 bases, with 12 bases between. This CDR3 has 13 residues. The germline CDR1 and CDR2 sequences are SGHTA and FQGNSA. DNA of the CDR3: TGTGCCAGCAGCGGCGGGGGCCGGGAGACCCAGTACTTC. The encoded protein is CASSGGGRETQYF.

This clonotype occurred many times. The chain links TRBV20-1 to TRBJ1-1, with D perhaps TRBD1 (6 bases). CDR1 DFQATT and CDR2 SNEGSKA come from the germline V gene (reference sequence). CDR3 size: 11 residues. CDR3 amino acids: CRMTGYTEAFF. CDR3 coding DNA: TGCAGGATGACAGGTTACACTGAAGCTTTCTTT.

This clonotype was found many times. The genes are TRBV9 and TRBJ2-5; a possible D gene is TRBD2 (5 bases). V dropped 2 bases and J dropped 5 bases, with 16 bases sitting between them. This CDR3 region has 15 residues. CDR1 and CDR2 (germline): SGDLS, YYNGEE. The CDR3 sequence: CASSVGSSLGETQYF. The CDR3 DNA reads TGTGCCAGCAGCGTGGGGAGTAGCTTGGGGGAGACCCAGTACTTC.

This clonotype was counted between two and nine times. This chain connects TRBV11-2 to TRBJ2-7; tentatively, D is TRBD2 (5 bases). The CDR3 consists of 14 residues. V shed 1 base and J shed 3 bases, with 10 bases lying between them. Germline CDR1 SGHAT, CDR2 FQNNGV. The CDR3 region has the DNA TGTGCCAGCAGCTTAGCGGGGATCGACTACGAGCAGTACTTC. Protein sequence: CASSLAGIDYEQYF.

This clonotype has a handful of counts. The genes are TRBV6-1 and TRBJ2-2; a weak D match, TRBD2 (5 bases). The germline V and J ends were trimmed by 4 bases and 7 bases, with 10 bases remaining between them. Germline values: CDR1 MNHNS, CDR2 SASEGT. This CDR3 has 13 amino acids. The CDR3, as DNA: TGTGCCAGCAGTGGCCGGGGTTACGGGGAGCTGTTTTTT. The encoded protein is CASSGRGYGELFF.

The V gene is TRBV7-2, the J gene TRBJ1-4; D gene unclear. Per germline, CDR1 SGHTA and CDR2 FQGNSA. There are 15 residues in the CDR3. V lost 1 base and J lost 12, with 18 bases in between. The CDR3 sequence is CASSLDGGIVGELFF. The CDR3 nucleotides are TGTGCCAGCAGCTTAGACGGTGGCATCGTGGGAGAACTGTTTTTT. Full variable domain (rest looked up from reference TRBV7-2 and TRBJ1-4): GAGVSQSPSNKVTEKGKDVELRCDPISGHTALYWYRQSLGQGLEFLIYFQGNSAPDKSGLPSDRFSAERTGGSVSTLTIQRTQQEDSAVYLCASSLDGGIVGELFFGSGTQLSVL.

The genes are TRBV6-4 and TRBJ1-2; unclear D gene. Germline CDR1 MRHNA, CDR2 SNTAGT. V lost 0 bases to trimming and J lost 5 bases, with 13 bases between them. The CDR3 runs to 15 residues. CDR3 DNA: TGTGCCAGCAGTGACTCGGCAGCCCCGGTATATGGCTACACCTTC. Protein sequence: CASSDSAAPVYGYTF.

The chain links TRBV5-1 to TRBJ1-1; 11 nucleotides agree with TRBD1. Germline V CDR1 and CDR2: SGHRS, YFSETQ. The CDR3 is 16 amino acids. The V segment lost 4 bases and the J segment 2 bases; nucleotides outside the gene matches: 7. The CDR3 nucleotides are TGCGCCAGCAGCGTGGGGACAGGGGGAATAAACACTGAAGCTTTCTTT. It specifies CASSVGTGGINTEAFF.

This clonotype was observed at least ten times. The V and J genes are TRBV5-4 and TRBJ2-1; perhaps TRBD2 as D (5 bases). The germline V and J ends were trimmed by 0 bases and 3 bases, with 13 bases remaining between them. This CDR3 has 16 amino acids. The germline V gene encodes CDR1 SGHNT and CDR2 YYREEE (reference sequence). The CDR3 sequence is CASSLGTGNHYNEQFF. CDR3 nucleotide sequence: TGTGCCAGCAGCTTGGGGACGGGGAACCACTACAATGAGCAGTTCTTC. The complete variable domain, with remaining parts taken from reference TRBV5-4 and TRBJ2-1, reads ETGVTQSPTHLIKTRGQQVTLRCSSQSGHNTVSWYQQALGQGPQFIFQYYREEENGRGNFPPRFSGLQFPNYSSELNVNALELDDSALYLCASSLGTGNHYNEQFFGPGTRLTVL.

The J gene is TRBJ1-2, the V gene TRBV7-8; TRBD1 matches 8 bases. This CDR3 is built from 15 residues. V was clipped by 0 bases and J by 2 bases; unmatched bases: 2. From germline, CDR1 is SGHVS and CDR2 FQNEAQ. The CDR3 is CASSLAGQENYGYTF. The DNA for the CDR3 is TGTGCCAGCAGCTTAGCGGGACAGGAGAACTATGGCTACACCTTC.

The chain couples TRBV7-9 to TRBJ1-1; weak D call: TRBD1 (5 bases). Germline V gene data show CDR1 as SEHNR and CDR2 as FQNEAQ (reference sequence). Trimming left V 2 bases short and J 8 bases short, with 12 bases between. CDR3 length equals 13 residues. The CDR3 region has the DNA TGTGCCAGCAGCTTACAGGGTAGGAGCGAAGCTTTCTTT. Its translation: CASSLQGRSEAFF.

This clonotype showed up just a few times. V gene TRBV12-3 or TRBV12-4 combines with J gene TRBJ2-2; TRBD2 is a possible D gene (5 bases). V lost 8 bases, J lost 0 bases, and 16 bases lay in between. The CDR3 is 16 amino acids. CDR3 sequence: CASRRRPPTNTGELFF. The CDR3 DNA reads as TGTGCCAGCCGTAGGAGGCCGCCGACGAACACCGGGGAGCTGTTTTTT.

This chain links TRBV7-9 with TRBJ1-5; D is unresolved. The V gene's germline CDR1 is SEHNR and CDR2 FQNEAQ (reference sequence). The CDR3 is 11 residues long. Trimming shortened V by 8 bases and J by 10 bases, and 12 bases separated the two germline ends. CDR3 in DNA: TGTGCCAGCGGCGAGGGCTTTCCCCAGCATTTT. Protein sequence: CASGEGFPQHF.

The table lists this clonotype with a few counts. The gene calls are TRBV20-1 and TRBJ1-1, with 9 bases identical to TRBD1. With V trimmed by 6 bases and J by 3 bases, 5 bases remained unmatched. This CDR3 has 13 residues. Germline V CDR1 and CDR2: DFQATT, SNEGSKA (reference sequence). The CDR3 bases are TGCAGTGCCAAACAGGGGGCTTACACTGAAGCTTTCTTT. Translated: CSAKQGAYTEAFF.

This clonotype showed up many times. The chain joins TRBV7-2 to TRBJ2-7; 12 nucleotides line up with TRBD2. This CDR3 is built from 16 residues. Germline V gives CDR1 SGHTA, CDR2 FQGNSA. V shed 4 bases, J shed 1 base, and the junction held 5 bases outside the gene matches. The CDR3 is CASSSPTSGGSYEQYF. In DNA, the CDR3 is TGTGCCAGCAGCTCGCCGACTAGCGGGGGATCCTACGAGCAGTACTTC.

This clonotype has a handful of counts. The chain employs TRBV19 and TRBJ2-1; 9 bases agree with TRBD1. Germline V lookup: CDR1 LNHDA, CDR2 SQIVND (reference sequence). Losses at the gene ends were 4 bases for V and 4 bases for J; bases not matched to a gene: 8. The CDR3 covers 16 residues. The CDR3 loop is CASSSAGQGEYNEQFF. The CDR3 nucleotides read TGTGCCAGTAGTAGCGCGGGACAGGGCGAATACAATGAGCAGTTCTTC.

In its sample, this clonotype was seen a few times. J is TRBJ2-3 and V is TRBV6-6, with TRBD1 identical over 7 bases. The CDR3 loop spans 15 amino acids. The V gene end was trimmed by 2 bases and the J gene end by 6 bases; junction bases not matched to a gene: 8. Germline CDR1 is MNHNY and CDR2 is SVGAGI (reference sequence). CDR3 protein: CASSYGRQGVDTQYF. Written as DNA, the CDR3 is TGTGCCAGCAGTTACGGGAGACAGGGTGTTGATACGCAGTATTTT.

The table lists this clonotype with a few counts. This chain joins TRBV4-3 and TRBJ1-6; D is uncertain. V gave up 1 base and J gave up 8 bases, with 18 bases separating them. Germline V CDR1 and CDR2: LGHNA, YSLEER. The CDR3 runs 17 residues. CDR3 in DNA: TGCGCCAGCAGCCAAGGCGTGGGAGCGTTCCGGGATTCACCCCTCCACTTT. The encoded protein is CASSQGVGAFRDSPLHF.